The clone carrying this TCR beta chain was recorded many times. These data belong to a study of T-cell reconstitution after alpha-beta-depleted transplantation in children. The CDR3 has 14 amino acids. Germline V lookup: CDR1 DFQATT, CDR2 SNEGSKA (reference sequence). V lost 6 bases and J lost 6, with 18 bases in between. For TCRbeta, the library was prepared with unique molecular identifiers. TCRdb recomputed calls from the PCR reads with MiXCR, one row per CDR3 protein. In the table there are roughly 590,000 distinct CDR3 sequences, approximately 15% of which are singletons. The sequencing here drew on PBMCs from the stem cell graft donor, taken from the stem cell graft. The sequence was collected from a human donor who donated a stem cell graft to a child with acute myeloid leukemia. The chain couples TRBV20-1 to TRBJ1-5; D is uncertain. CDR3 loop: CSAQDGELIQPQHF. The DNA for the CDR3 is TGCAGTGCCCAAGACGGGGAGCTAATTCAGCCCCAGCATTTT.